This T cell receptor (beta chain) was profiled in a study of vaccination effects on CD4 cells after COVID-19. ViraFEST expansion of antigen-specific CD4+ T cells with viral peptide pools preceded sequencing. Isolating CD4+ T cells followed approximately 11 days of culture. Prior SARS-CoV-2 infection was absent in the vaccine recipients, as shown by negative nucleocapsid antibodies. Each well held 1.5 million to 2.5 million PBMC cultured with around 9.2 ug/ml peptides and roughly 9 IU/ml IL-2. Cultures got half-medium changes with IL-2 on days 3 and 7. This clone turned up a few times. What it recognizes is unknown. The data were produced by immunoSEQ multiplex PCR, yet TCRdb's version contains in-frame clones alone and is incomplete. The table shows 70,000 or so clones, with about 70% occurring only once. Study-wide points: No early post-infection timepoints were available in the study, which also included few convalescent patients.

From germline, CDR1 is WSHSY and CDR2 SAAADI. Trimming removed 6 bases at V and 7 bases at J, with 13 bases between. The CDR3 runs to 14 residues. The chain employs TRBV10-2 and TRBJ1-6; unclear D gene. The sequenced sample was CD4+ T cells from PBMCs cultured with HCoV-NL63 spike peptides, obtained before COVID-19 vaccination. This receptor was obtained from a human donor who received a COVID-19 vaccine. The CDR3 sequence: CASRGHERNSPLHF. CDR3 nucleotide sequence: TGCGCCAGCAGGGGCCACGAACGGAATTCACCCCTCCACTTT.